The TCR beta chain described here comes from a study of blood T cell repertoires in COVID-19. Study-level information: Material from acute and convalescent COVID-19 was sourced from the United States, Italy and Spain.

The germline V gene has CDR1 MGHDK and CDR2 SYGVNS. The CDR3 is 16 residues long. V gave up 5 bases and J gave up 1 base, with 16 bases separating them. The data were produced by immunoSEQ multiplex PCR, yet TCRdb's version contains in-frame clones alone and is incomplete. The sample has about 140,000 clones; over 80% are singletons. The receptor was isolated from a human donor in a cohort sampled during active COVID-19. The chain uses TRBV25-1 and TRBJ2-3, with D possibly matching TRBD1 (5 bases). The source material was peripheral blood. The CDR3 region has the DNA TGTGCCAGCAGTCAACCCAGGGCCCGGGGCACAGATACGCAGTATTTT. Protein sequence: CASSQPRARGTDTQYF.